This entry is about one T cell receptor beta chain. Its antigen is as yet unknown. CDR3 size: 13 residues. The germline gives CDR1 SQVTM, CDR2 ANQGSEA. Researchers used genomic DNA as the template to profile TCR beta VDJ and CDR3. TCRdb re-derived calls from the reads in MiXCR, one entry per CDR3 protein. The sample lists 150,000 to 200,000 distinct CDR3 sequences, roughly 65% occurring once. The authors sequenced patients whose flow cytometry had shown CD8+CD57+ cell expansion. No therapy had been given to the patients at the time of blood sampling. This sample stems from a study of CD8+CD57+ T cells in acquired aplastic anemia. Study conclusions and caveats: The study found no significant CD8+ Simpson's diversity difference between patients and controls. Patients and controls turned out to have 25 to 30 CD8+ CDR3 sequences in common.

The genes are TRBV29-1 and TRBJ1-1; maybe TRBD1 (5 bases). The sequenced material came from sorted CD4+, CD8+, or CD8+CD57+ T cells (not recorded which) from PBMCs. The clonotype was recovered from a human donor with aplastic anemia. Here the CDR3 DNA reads TGCAGTGCCTCCACAGGAGCGAACACTGAAGCTTTCTTT. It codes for CSASTGANTEAFF.